This T cell receptor (beta chain) was captured by sequencing in a study of T cells in Graves' hyperthyroidism and ophthalmopathy. This clonotype was detected many times. What it binds is unknown. Study-wide findings and caveats: Most thyroid clonotypes with frequency above 0.001 were detected in blood. A median 6.5 months before onset, the model predicted ophthalmopathy.

TCR beta CDR3 regions were amplified from RNA transcripts. Using the HTBI primer set, a first-round RT-PCR was run on the TCR CDR3. TCRdb reprocessed the multiplex PCR reads via MiXCR and lists one record per CDR3 protein. The table lists around 620,000 distinct CDR3 sequences, roughly 17% of them singletons. Diagnosing involved the use of clinical symptoms, serum thyroxine and TRAb, thyroid ultrasound and orbital computed tomography. This TCR came from a woman in her 30s with Graves' hyperthyroidism. The sequencing sample was made of blood.

DNA for the CDR3: TGTGCCAGCAGTCCCGGACTAGTTGGGGAGACCCAGTACTTC. Translated: CASSPGLVGETQYF. The V and J genes are TRBV27 and TRBJ2-5; 7 nucleotides agree with TRBD2. The V segment lost 5 bases and the J segment 5 bases; nucleotides outside the gene matches: 8. The CDR3 consists of 14 residues. Germline V CDR1 and CDR2: MNHEY, SMNVEV (reference sequence).